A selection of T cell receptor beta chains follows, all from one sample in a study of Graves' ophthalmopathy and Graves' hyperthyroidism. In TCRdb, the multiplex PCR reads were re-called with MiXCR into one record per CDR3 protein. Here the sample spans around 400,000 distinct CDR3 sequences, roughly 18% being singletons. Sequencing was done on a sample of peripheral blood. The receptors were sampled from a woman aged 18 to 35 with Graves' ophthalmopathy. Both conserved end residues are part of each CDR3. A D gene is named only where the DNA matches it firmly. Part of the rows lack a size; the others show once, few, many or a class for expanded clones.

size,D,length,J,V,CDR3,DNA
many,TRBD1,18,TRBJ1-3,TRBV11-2,CASSLDLTGGARGNTIYF,TGTGCCAGCAGCTTAGATCTGACAGGGGGCGCGCGTGGAAACACCATATATTTT
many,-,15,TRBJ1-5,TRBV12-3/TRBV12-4,CASSPKGVLNQPQHF,TGTGCCAGCAGTCCAAAGGGGGTTCTCAATCAGCCCCAGCATTTT
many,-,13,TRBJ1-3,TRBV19,CASSPGVGNTIYF,TGTGCCAGTAGTCCAGGGGTTGGAAACACCATATATTTT
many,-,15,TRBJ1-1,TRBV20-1,CSARGGGGPGTEAFF,TGCAGTGCTAGAGGTGGGGGGGGGCCGGGCACTGAAGCTTTCTTT
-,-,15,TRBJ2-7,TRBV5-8,CASSDPLGGFSEQYF,TGTGCCAGCAGCGATCCGCTGGGGGGATTTTCCGAGCAGTACTTC
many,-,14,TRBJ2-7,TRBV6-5,CASTRTAGLYEQYF,TGTGCCAGCACTAGGACGGCGGGTCTCTACGAGCAGTACTTC
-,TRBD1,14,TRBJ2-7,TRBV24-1,CATSEPGTGGEQYF,TGTGCCACCAGTGAGCCCGGGACAGGGGGTGAGCAGTACTTC
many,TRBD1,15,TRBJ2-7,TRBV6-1,CATVSVLDRGYEQYF,TGTGCCACCGTTTCCGTCCTAGACAGGGGCTACGAGCAGTACTTC
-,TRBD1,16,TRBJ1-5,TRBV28,CASRATDRGRSQPQHF,TGTGCCAGCAGGGCGACGGACAGGGGAAGGAGCCAGCCCCAGCATTTT
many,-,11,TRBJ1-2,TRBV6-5,CASSKGTGYTF,TGTGCCAGCAGCAAGGGTACGGGCTACACCTTC
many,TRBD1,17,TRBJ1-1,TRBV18,CASSPGTGVYMNTEAFF,TGTGCCAGCTCACCCGGGACAGGGGTATACATGAACACTGAAGCTTTCTTT
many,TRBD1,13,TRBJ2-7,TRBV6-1,CASRPTGTDEQYF,TGTGCCAGCAGACCGACAGGGACGGACGAGCAGTACTTC
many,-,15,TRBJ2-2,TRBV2,CASSEAGRGTGELFF,TGTGCCAGCAGTGAAGCGGGCAGGGGCACCGGGGAGCTGTTTTTT
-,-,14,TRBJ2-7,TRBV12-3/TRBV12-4,CASRGGDRTYEQYF,TGTGCCAGCAGGGGGGGGGACAGGACCTACGAGCAGTACTTC
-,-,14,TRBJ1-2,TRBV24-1,CATSDPARGFGYTF,TGTGCCACCAGTGACCCCGCTAGGGGTTTTGGCTACACCTTC
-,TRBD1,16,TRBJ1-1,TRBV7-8,CASSPRQGPMNTEAFF,TGTGCCAGCAGCCCGCGACAGGGACCGATGAACACTGAAGCTTTCTTT
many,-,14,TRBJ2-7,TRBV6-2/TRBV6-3,CASSSWDEAYEQYF,TGTGCCAGCAGTAGTTGGGACGAGGCCTACGAGCAGTACTTC
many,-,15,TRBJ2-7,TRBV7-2,CASSQTGQSFYEQYF,TGTGCCAGCAGCCAAACAGGGCAGAGCTTCTACGAGCAGTACTTC
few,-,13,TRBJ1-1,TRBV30,CAWRGGANTEAFF,TGTGCCTGGAGAGGGGGGGCGAACACTGAAGCTTTCTTT
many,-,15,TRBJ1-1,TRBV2,CASSTRPLRGTEAFF,TGTGCCAGCAGTACCCGACCCCTTAGGGGCACTGAAGCTTTCTTT
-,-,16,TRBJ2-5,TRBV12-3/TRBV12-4,CASSPWASREQETQYF,TGTGCCAGCAGCCCATGGGCCTCTAGGGAACAAGAGACCCAGTACTTC
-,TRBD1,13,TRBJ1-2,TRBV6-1,CASSVDRENGYTF,TGTGCCAGCAGCGTTGACAGGGAAAATGGCTACACCTTC
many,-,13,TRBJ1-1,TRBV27,CASSPRVYFEAFF,TGTGCCAGCAGTCCCAGGGTCTACTTTGAAGCTTTCTTT
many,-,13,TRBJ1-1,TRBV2,CASNREIGTEAFF,TGTGCCAGCAACCGGGAGATAGGCACTGAAGCTTTCTTT
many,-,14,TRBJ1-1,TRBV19,CASSKVPRGAEAFF,TGTGCCAGTAGTAAGGTCCCCCGGGGGGCTGAAGCTTTCTTT
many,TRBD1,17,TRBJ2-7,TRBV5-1,CASSLGIPGQGSYEQYF,TGCGCCAGCAGCTTGGGCATACCGGGACAGGGTTCCTACGAGCAGTACTTC
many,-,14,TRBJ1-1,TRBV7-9,CASLLVGLNTEAFF,TGTGCCAGCCTCCTCGTGGGCCTGAACACTGAAGCTTTCTTT
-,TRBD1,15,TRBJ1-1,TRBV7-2,CASSADRVRGAEAFF,TGTGCCAGCAGCGCGGACAGGGTACGTGGGGCTGAAGCTTTCTTT
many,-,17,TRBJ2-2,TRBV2,CASSNDFGGPSTGELFF,TGTGCCAGCAGTAACGATTTTGGGGGACCCTCCACCGGGGAGCTGTTTTTT
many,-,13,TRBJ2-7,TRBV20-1,CSARYSGTYEQYF,TGCAGTGCTAGATACTCCGGGACTTACGAGCAGTACTTC
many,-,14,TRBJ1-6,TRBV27,CASRGMGVLAPLHF,TGTGCCAGCAGAGGGATGGGGGTGCTTGCACCCCTCCACTTT
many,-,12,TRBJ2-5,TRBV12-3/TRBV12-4,CASSLTTGAQYF,TGTGCCAGCAGTTTAACGACGGGGGCCCAGTACTTC
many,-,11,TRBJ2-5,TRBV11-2,CASSNRQYQYF,TGTGCCAGCAGCAACCGACAGTATCAGTACTTC
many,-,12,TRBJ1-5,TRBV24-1,CATSKGWEPQHF,TGTGCCACCAGTAAGGGATGGGAGCCCCAGCATTTT
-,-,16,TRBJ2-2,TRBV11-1,CASSYLGTTNTGELFF,TGTGCCAGCAGCTACCTCGGGACCACGAACACCGGGGAGCTGTTTTTT
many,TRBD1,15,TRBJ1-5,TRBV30,CAWTHGTAGRQPQHF,TGTGCCTGGACACATGGGACAGCGGGGAGACAGCCCCAGCATTTT
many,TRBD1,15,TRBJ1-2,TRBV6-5,CASSLTGDAVWGYTF,TGTGCCAGCAGCCTCACAGGGGACGCGGTTTGGGGCTACACCTTC
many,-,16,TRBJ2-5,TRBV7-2,CASSFGLFRLQETQYF,TGTGCCAGCAGCTTTGGGTTGTTCAGACTCCAAGAGACCCAGTACTTC
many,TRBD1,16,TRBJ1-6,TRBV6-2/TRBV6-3,CASSYSTGVGNSPLHF,TGTGCCAGCAGTTACTCGACAGGGGTGGGAAATTCACCCCTCCACTTT
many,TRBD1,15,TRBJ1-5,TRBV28,CASPHHDRGSQPQHF,TGTGCCAGCCCACACCATGACAGGGGTAGTCAGCCCCAGCATTTT
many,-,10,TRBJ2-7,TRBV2,CATGQYEQYF,TGTGCGACGGGCCAATACGAGCAGTACTTC
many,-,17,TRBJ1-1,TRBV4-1,CASSQDRRWGLEPEAFF,TGCGCCAGCAGCCAAGATCGACGATGGGGGCTAGAACCCGAAGCTTTCTTT
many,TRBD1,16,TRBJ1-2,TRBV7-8,CASSPGQGRSNYGYTF,TGTGCCAGCAGCCCTGGACAGGGGCGATCTAACTATGGCTACACCTTC
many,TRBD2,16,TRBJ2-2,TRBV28,CASSLPSGGLSGELFF,TGTGCCAGCAGTTTACCTAGCGGGGGTTTATCCGGGGAGCTGTTTTTT
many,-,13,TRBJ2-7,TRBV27,CASRRGGAYEQYF,TGTGCCAGCAGACGAGGAGGGGCGTACGAGCAGTACTTC
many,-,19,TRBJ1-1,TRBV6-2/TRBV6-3,CASSYSIKERGRGNTEAFF,TGTGCCAGCAGTTACTCGATCAAGGAACGGGGGCGAGGGAACACTGAAGCTTTCTTT
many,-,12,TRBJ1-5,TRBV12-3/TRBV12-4,CASSPDSQPQHF,TGTGCCAGCAGTCCGGACAGTCAGCCCCAGCATTTT
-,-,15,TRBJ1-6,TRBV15,CATSREVRTNSPLHF,TGTGCCACCAGCAGAGAAGTGCGGACTAATTCACCCCTCCACTTT
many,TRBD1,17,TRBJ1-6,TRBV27,CASSLTHRGPVNSPLHF,TGTGCCAGCAGTTTGACCCACAGGGGGCCAGTTAATTCACCCCTCCACTTT
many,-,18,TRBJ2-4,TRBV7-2,CASSLRLEGPMAKNIQYF,TGTGCCAGCAGCTTGCGTCTGGAAGGACCCATGGCCAAAAACATTCAGTACTTC
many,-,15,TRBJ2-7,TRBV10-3,CAISESERRSYEQYF,TGTGCCATCAGTGAGTCGGAGAGACGGTCCTACGAGCAGTACTTC
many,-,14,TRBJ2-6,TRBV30,CAWSVQSGANVLTF,TGTGCCTGGAGTGTACAATCTGGGGCCAACGTCCTGACTTTC
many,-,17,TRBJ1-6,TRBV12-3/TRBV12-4,CASSLGGPGALNSPLHF,TGTGCCAGCAGTTTAGGGGGTCCCGGAGCCCTAAATTCACCCCTCCACTTT
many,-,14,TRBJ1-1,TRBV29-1,CSVDRPQLNTEAFF,TGCAGCGTTGATAGACCTCAATTGAACACTGAAGCTTTCTTT
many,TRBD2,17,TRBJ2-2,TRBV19,CASLPGTSGRAPGELFF,TGTGCCAGCCTCCCCGGGACTAGCGGGAGGGCCCCCGGGGAGCTGTTTTTT